Each of the 5 T cell receptor beta chains below was sequenced from the same sample in a study of cytomegalovirus exposure and HLA in healthy donors. Both 60 Vbeta primers and 13 Jbeta primers went into the PCR. Assay used: immunoSEQ multiplex PCR; TCRdb lists only in-frame clones, some missing. This sample carries some 87,000 clones, 60% to 85% of them seen once, and the ten largest clones take around 21%. Sequenced: PBMCs. These receptors were obtained from a woman in her 40s in good health and CMV-seropositive.

This chain connects TRBV19 to TRBJ2-5, with 9 bases lining up with TRBD1. Germline CDR1 LNHDA, CDR2 SQIVND (reference sequence). The CDR3 length is 14 residues. Trimming took 5 bases from V and 5 from J; bases not matched to a gene: 6. Written as DNA, the CDR3 is TGTGCCAGTAGTGCCGACAGGGGGTATGAGACCCAGTACTTC. It yields the protein CASSADRGYETQYF.

The chain couples TRBV6-1 to TRBJ2-7, with 11 bases identical to TRBD1. Germline V gives CDR1 MNHNS, CDR2 SASEGT. Unmatched junction bases numbered 9, after V lost 2 bases and J lost 3 bases. The CDR3 spans 17 residues. This CDR3 is CASSERDRGSQGYEQYF. The CDR3 coding sequence is TGTGCCAGCAGTGAACGGGACAGGGGGTCCCAAGGCTACGAGCAGTACTTC.

The J gene is TRBJ1-3, the V gene TRBV6-5, with 8 positions matching TRBD1. CDR3 length: 14 amino acids. CDR1 and CDR2 from the germline V gene are MNHEY and SVGAGI. Trimming took 6 bases from V and 7 from J; bases not matched to a gene: 8. The CDR3 sequence: CASRDGQGGNTIYF. The CDR3 nucleotides read TGTGCCAGCAGGGATGGACAGGGTGGCAACACCATATATTTT.

The rearrangement links TRBV19 to TRBJ2-3, with a tentative D call TRBD1 (5 bases). The germline V gene has CDR1 LNHDA and CDR2 SQIVND (reference sequence). V gave up 10 bases and J gave up 3 bases, with 8 bases separating them. The length of the CDR3 is 11 residues. This chain's CDR3 is CATRQTDTQYF. Here the CDR3 DNA reads TGTGCCACCCGACAGACAGATACGCAGTATTTT.

This clone turned up a few times. The chain combines TRBV6-6 with TRBJ1-4, with a tentative D call TRBD1 (5 bases). The V end was cut by 2 bases, the J end by 10 bases, with 17 bases between. The CDR3 has 15 residues. Germline V CDR1 and CDR2: MNHNY, SVGAGI (reference sequence). CDR3 residues: CASSYPDGTGGKLFF. The CDR3, as DNA: TGTGCCAGCAGTTACCCGGACGGGACGGGGGGAAAACTGTTTTTT.